This note documents a single TCR beta chain sequence. Its antigen is undetermined. This sample is drawn from a study of response to subunit inactivated influenza vaccine. The study, taken as a whole, reports: The authors proposed limited new T cell recruitment per seasonal influenza vaccination.

TCRdb processed the RT-PCR reads anew with MiXCR; each CDR3 protein has one entry. The table lists around 540,000 distinct CDR3 sequences, around 11% of them singletons. Trimming shortened V by 5 bases and J by 4 bases, and 11 bases separated the two germline ends. CDR3 size: 14 residues. This chain joins TRBV12-3 or TRBV12-4 and TRBJ2-2; D not resolved. The material sequenced was PBMCs from blood, taken on the day of vaccination. This TCR was sampled from a man over 45 who received an inactivated influenza vaccine. CDR3 nucleotides: TGTGCCAGCAGTCCATTGACCTTCACCGGGGAGCTGTTTTTT. Its protein is CASSPLTFTGELFF.